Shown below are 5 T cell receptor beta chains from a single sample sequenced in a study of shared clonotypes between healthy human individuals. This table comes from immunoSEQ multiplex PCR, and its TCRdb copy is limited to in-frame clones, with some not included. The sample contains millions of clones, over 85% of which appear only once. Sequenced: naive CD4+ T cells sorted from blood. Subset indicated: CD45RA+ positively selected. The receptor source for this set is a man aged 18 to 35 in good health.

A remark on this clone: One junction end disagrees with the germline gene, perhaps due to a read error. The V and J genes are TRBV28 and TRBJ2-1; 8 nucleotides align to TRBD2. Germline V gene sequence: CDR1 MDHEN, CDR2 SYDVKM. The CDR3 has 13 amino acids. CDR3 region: CATSRGGMNEQFF. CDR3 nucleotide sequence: TGTGCCACCAGTCGGGGGGGCATGAATGAGCAGTTCTTC.

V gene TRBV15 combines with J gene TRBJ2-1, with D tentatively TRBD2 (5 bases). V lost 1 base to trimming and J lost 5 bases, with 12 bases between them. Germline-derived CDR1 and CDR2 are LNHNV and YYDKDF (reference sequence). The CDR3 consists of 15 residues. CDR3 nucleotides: TGTGCCACCAGCAGAGGGTCCGGGAACAACAATGAGCAGTTCTTC. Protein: CATSRGSGNNNEQFF.

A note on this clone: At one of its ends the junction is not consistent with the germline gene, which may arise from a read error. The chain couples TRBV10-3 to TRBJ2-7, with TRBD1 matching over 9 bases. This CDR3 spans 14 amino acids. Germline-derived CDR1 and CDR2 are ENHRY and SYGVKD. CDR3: CASSLTGGTHEQYF. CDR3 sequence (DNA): TGTGCCAGCAGTCTGACAGGGGGGACCCACGAGCAGTACTTC.

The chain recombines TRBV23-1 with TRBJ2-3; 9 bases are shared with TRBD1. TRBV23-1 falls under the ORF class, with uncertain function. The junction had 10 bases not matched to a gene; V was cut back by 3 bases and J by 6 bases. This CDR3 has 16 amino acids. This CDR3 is CASSQYNRGRSDTQYF. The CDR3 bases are TGCGCCAGCAGTCAGTATAACAGGGGGCGCTCGGATACGCAGTATTTT.

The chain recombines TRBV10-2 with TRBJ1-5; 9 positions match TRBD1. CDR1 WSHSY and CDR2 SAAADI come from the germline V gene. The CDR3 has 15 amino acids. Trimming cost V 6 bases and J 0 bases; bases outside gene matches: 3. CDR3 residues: CASSGTGISNQPQHF. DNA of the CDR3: TGCGCCAGCAGCGGGACAGGGATTAGCAATCAGCCCCAGCATTTT.